Shown below are 18 T cell receptor beta chains from a single sample sequenced in a study of cytomegalovirus exposure and HLA in healthy donors. PCR used 60 Vbeta primers and 13 Jbeta primers. Profiling relied on immunoSEQ multiplex PCR, and the TCRdb table lists in-frame clones only, not all of them. The table for this sample gives 55,000 to 85,000 clones. Sequenced sample: PBMCs. These receptor sequences come from a female donor in good health and CMV-seropositive.

The rearrangement uses TRBV11-3 and TRBJ1-6; D unresolved. This CDR3 is built from 14 residues. The V gene's germline CDR1 is SGHNT and CDR2 YENEEA. Trimming took 5 bases from V and 7 from J, leaving 12 bases between them. The CDR3, as DNA: TGTGCCAGCAGCGCCGGACTACCCAATTCACCCCTCCACTTT. Amino acids: CASSAGLPNSPLHF.

The chain uses TRBV2 and TRBJ1-1; D is unresolved. Looked up from germline, CDR1 is SNHLY and CDR2 is FYNNEI. This CDR3 contains 15 residues. V lost 6 bases, J lost 2 bases, and 16 bases lay in between. The CDR3 coding sequence is TGTGCCAGCAGAACATTACGACGGGGAAACACTGAAGCTTTCTTT. Translated, it gives CASRTLRRGNTEAFF.

The chain carries TRBV6-1 and TRBJ2-1, with TRBD2 identical over 10 bases. Germline CDR1 reads MNHNS; CDR2 reads SASEGT. The V gene end was trimmed by 3 bases and the J gene end by 9 bases; junction bases not matched to a gene: 14. The CDR3 has 17 amino acids. Here the CDR3 DNA reads TGTGCCAGCAGTGACGGCGGAAGCGGGAGGGCCAGTGTTGAGCAGTTCTTC. Encoded protein: CASSDGGSGRASVEQFF.

This chain connects TRBV5-1 to TRBJ1-1; 8 bases are shared with TRBD1. This CDR3 comprises 15 residues. Looked up from germline, CDR1 is SGHRS and CDR2 is YFSETQ. The junction had 6 bases not matched to a gene; V was cut back by 1 base and J by 4 bases. The CDR3 loop is CASSLTTTGGTEAFF. The CDR3 nucleotides read TGCGCCAGCAGCTTGACCACTACAGGGGGCACTGAAGCTTTCTTT.

This sequence joins TRBV28 and TRBJ2-7, with TRBD1 matching over 7 bases. The CDR3 length is 17 residues. V lost 4 bases to trimming and J lost 3 bases; unmatched junction nucleotides: 15. Looked up from germline, CDR1 is MDHEN and CDR2 is SYDVKM. Here the CDR3 DNA reads TGTGCCAGCAGTTCCCCAAGGGACAGAACCCTAGGCTACGAGCAGTACTTC. Translating it yields CASSSPRDRTLGYEQYF.

As concerns this clone: In the same sample, other DNA sequences code for this CDR3. CDR3 sequence: CASILGDSNSNQPQHF. CDR3 in DNA: TGTGCCAGCATTCTGGGGGACTCAAATAGCAATCAGCCCCAGCATTTT. The chain uses TRBV11-2 and TRBJ1-5, with a possible D match to TRBD1 (5 bases). The CDR3 is 16 amino acids. With 7 bases removed from V and 0 bases from J, the gap between germline ends came to 16 bases. From germline, CDR1 is SGHAT and CDR2 FQNNGV.

This chain connects TRBV9 to TRBJ1-6; D call uncertain. V lost 0 bases, J lost 8 bases, and 9 bases lay in between. Germline V gene data show CDR1 as SGDLS and CDR2 as YYNGEE. The CDR3 runs to 14 residues. This chain's CDR3 is CASSVGPDYSPLHF. CDR3 nucleotide sequence: TGTGCCAGCAGCGTAGGCCCCGACTATTCACCCCTCCACTTT. Using reference TRBV9 and TRBJ1-6 for the parts outside the CDR3, the full variable domain is DSGVTQTPKHLITATGQRVTLRCSPRSGDLSVYWYQQSLDQGLQFLIQYYNGEERAKGNILERFSAQQFPDLHSELNLSSLELGDSALYFCASSVGPDYSPLHFGNGTRLTVT.

V and J are TRBV7-8 and TRBJ2-1; possibly TRBD2 for D (5 bases). The CDR3 runs to 14 residues. CDR1 is SGHVS, CDR2 FQNEAQ, per germline. V lost 0 bases to trimming and J lost 9 bases, with 12 bases between them. The CDR3 loop is CASSLARLAGEQFF. The CDR3 DNA reads as TGTGCCAGCAGCTTAGCACGGCTAGCCGGTGAGCAGTTCTTC.

The J gene is TRBJ1-4, the V gene TRBV11-2; D is ambiguous. The CDR3 has 15 residues. The V gene lost 0 bases and the J gene lost 0 bases, with 5 bases spanning the gap. CDR1 and CDR2 (germline): SGHAT, FQNNGV. CDR3 coding DNA: TGTGCCAGCAGCTTAGATTCCGCAACTAATGAAAAACTGTTTTTT. This codes for CASSLDSATNEKLFF.

The genes are TRBV18 and TRBJ2-1, with TRBD2 identical over 8 bases. V gave up 2 bases and J gave up 16 bases; unmatched junction bases: 10. The V gene's germline CDR1 is KGHSH and CDR2 LQKENI. This CDR3 is 13 amino acids long. The CDR3 DNA reads as TGTGCCAGCTCACCAACTGCGGGGGGACTACATTTCTTC. Translating gives CASSPTAGGLHFF.

CDR3 residues: CSATGTPGANVLTF. CDR3 nucleotide sequence: TGCAGCGCAACCGGGACACCTGGGGCCAACGTCCTGACTTTC. The chain carries TRBV29-1 and TRBJ2-6; maybe TRBD1 (6 bases). The V end lost 7 bases, the J end lost 2 bases, and 12 bases lay between the germline ends. The CDR3 extends over 14 amino acids. CDR1 is SQVTM and CDR2 is ANQGSEA in the germline V gene. Full variable domain (remainder filled in from reference TRBV29-1 and TRBJ2-6): SAVISQKPSRDICQRGTSLTIQCQVDSQVTMMFWYRQQPGQSLTLIATANQGSEATYESGFVIDKFPISRPNLTFSTLTVSNMSPEDSSIYLCSATGTPGANVLTFGAGSRLTVL.

As to this clone: Compared with germline, one end of the junction differs, possibly owing to a read error. The chain couples TRBV7-7 to TRBJ2-2; unclear D gene. Germline CDR1 SSHAT, CDR2 FNYEAQ (reference sequence). This CDR3 region has 13 residues. In nucleotides, the CDR3 is TGTGCTAGCAGCCCTACGAACACCGGGGAGCTGTTTTTT. It encodes CASSPTNTGELFF.

The chain joins TRBV10-3 to TRBJ2-7; weak D call: TRBD2 (6 bases). CDR3 length: 13 amino acids. CDR1 is ENHRY and CDR2 is SYGVKD in the germline V gene. Trimming pared 6 bases from V and 0 bases from J, leaving 9 bases between. CDR3 bases: TGTGCCATCAGCGGGGACTTCTCCTACGAGCAGTACTTC. Amino acids: CAISGDFSYEQYF.

The chain is built from TRBV11-2 and TRBJ2-7; D is ambiguous. V lost 5 bases, J lost 0 bases, and 11 bases lay in between. CDR1 SGHAT and CDR2 FQNNGV come from the germline V gene. The CDR3 length is 14 residues. CDR3 protein: CASSPTPGSYEQYF. The CDR3 bases are TGTGCCAGCAGCCCCACGCCGGGCTCCTACGAGCAGTACTTC.

The genes are TRBV19 and TRBJ2-3; TRBD2 matches 11 bases. This CDR3 contains 17 residues. The trim removed 1 base at V and 4 bases at J, leaving 7 bases unmatched. The germline V gene has CDR1 LNHDA and CDR2 SQIVND (reference sequence). The CDR3 region is CASSIVPLAGESDTQYF. The CDR3, as DNA: TGTGCCAGTAGTATAGTCCCACTAGCGGGAGAGTCAGATACGCAGTATTTT.

This chain uses TRBV28 with TRBJ2-6; possibly TRBD2 for D (6 bases). Deletions cut 9 bases from V and 0 bases from J, with 18 bases between. The germline V gene encodes CDR1 MDHEN and CDR2 SYDVKM. CDR3 size: 17 residues. CDR3 nucleotides: TGTGCCAGTCTGGGCGGGGCCCTCCCCTCTGGGGCCAACGTCCTGACTTTC. Protein product: CASLGGALPSGANVLTF.

The genes are TRBV29-1 and TRBJ1-5; D gene unclear. CDR1 is SQVTM and CDR2 is ANQGSEA in the germline V gene. The V gene lost 6 bases and the J gene lost 4 bases, with 10 bases spanning the gap. The CDR3 length is 12 residues. CDR3 coding DNA: TGCAGCGTCCACAGATCTAATCAGCCCCAGCATTTT. Its protein product is CSVHRSNQPQHF.

The chain carries TRBV27 and TRBJ2-5, with TRBD2 matching 7 bases. In germline, CDR1 is MNHEY, CDR2 SMNVEV (reference sequence). This CDR3 region has 16 residues. The trim removed 5 bases at V and 4 bases at J, leaving 13 bases unmatched. In nucleotides, the CDR3 is TGTGCCAGCAGTCGACGCGCGCTCCGGGGGGTAGAGACCCAGTACTTC. Its translation: CASSRRALRGVETQYF.